This T cell receptor (beta chain) stems from a study of T cell responses to AZD1222 COVID-19 vaccine. The protocol was immunoSEQ multiplex PCR, while the TCRdb copy is restricted to in-frame clones and leaves out a portion. The sample records 140,000 to 150,000 clones, about 93% being singletons. Trimming took 0 bases from V and 6 from J, leaving 12 bases between them. Germline CDR1 is SGHAT and CDR2 is FQNNGV. This CDR3 has 15 residues. The sequence came from an adult in good health. Here the sequenced sample was peripheral blood, taken on day 0 of AZD1222 vaccination. V usage is TRBV11-2 and J usage is TRBJ2-1; no clear D gene. In nucleotides, the CDR3 is TGTGCCAGCAGCTTAGAACTCGGATCGCCCAATGAGCAGTTCTTC. Amino acids: CASSLELGSPNEQFF.